This T cell receptor (beta chain) stems from a study of T-cell memory formation after mild COVID-19 (dated by TCRdb to the early 2020s). Background for the entire study: Most TCR sequence clusters were specific to one of the two donors. In two donors, T-cell clones that expanded and contracted after mild COVID-19 were tracked by sequencing TCRalpha and TCRbeta repertoires over time. Two young, previously healthy adult volunteers, one female and one male, were included in the cohort.

The reads were generated on an Illumina NovaSeq 6000. Using 5'RACE with constant-segment primers, TCRalpha and TCRbeta cDNA libraries were constructed, with sample barcodes and unique molecular identifiers added in the process. RNA was extracted from every sample with Trizol reagent. Libraries were amplified in two PCR steps, with a second sample barcode and Illumina TruSeq adapters added in the second step. Libraries were sequenced on an Illumina NovaSeq with 2 x 150 bp paired-end reads. For the original study's pipeline: Demultiplexing of reads and collapsing into UMI-guided consensus sequences were performed with migec v1.2.7. Using mixcr v2.1.11, the UMI consensuses were aligned to TRA and TRB V and J templates and assembled into clonotypes. Expanded or contracted clonotypes were those called significant by both edgeR and NoisET, with noise models trained on biological replicates. For edgeR calls, the thresholds were a false discovery rate-adjusted p below 0.01 and a log2 fold-change of 1. As an exploratory analysis of dynamics, PCA with hierarchical clustering was applied to max-normalized trajectories of the 1000 most abundant clonotypes. Separately sequenced CD4+ and CD8+ repertoires were used to assign the CD4 or CD8 phenotype of responding clones. TCRdb ran its own pipeline on the public reads, namely fastp trimming at Q25 and MiXCR clone calling, and kept in-frame beta chains. Rows are unified per CDR3 protein, each entry keeping the most common DNA and genes. TCRdb's processing, not the authors' own work, is the source of the V and J calls. The sample includes hundreds of thousands of distinct CDR3 sequences, with about a sixth observed a single time. The ten largest clones represent 12% of the sample.

The paper as a whole reports these results and caveats: The detection of some responding clones in pre-infection memory suggests that pre-existing cross-reactive memory T cells joined the SARS-CoV-2 response. Clones contracting from day 15 to 85 had balanced CD4/CD8 phenotypes, while a second wave expanding from day 15 to 37 was biased towards CD4+. Contracting CD4+ clones were located mainly in the CM and EM memory subsets, whereas CD8+ clones were found to be enriched in EMRA. Whether the second-wave clones peaking on day 37 were SARS-CoV-2 specific was not confirmed. Only two mild cases were covered in the study, and larger cohorts including severe cases with pre-infection samples were considered necessary.

The CDR3 runs 15 amino acids, cysteine and phenylalanine included. CDR3 DNA only is kept here, 45 bases in frame from base 1. V lost 5 bases and J lost 6 bases, and the count of bases not matched to a germline gene is 7. Ficoll-Paque density gradient centrifugation was used to isolate PBMCs. This clonotype was recorded a few times. It lacks a known antigen. Per-nucleotide qualities are absent, and no much larger clonotype sits a single base away. The sample consisted of PBMCs or a T cell subset sorted from them (not recorded which). The source is an adult woman who had mild COVID-19 (a few samples of this study predate the infection). The sample titles of this study are shuffled in the database, so cell type and time point are left out; the donor was told from shared clones. The V and J genes are TRBV12-3 or TRBV12-4 and TRBJ2-1; TRBD2 fits 10 bases in the junction. The DNA sequence reads TGTGCCAGCAGTCCTACTAGCGGGGCCCTCAATGAGCAGTTCTTC. The resulting protein is CASSPTSGALNEQFF.